A selection of T cell receptor beta chains follows, all from one sample in a study of cytomegalovirus exposure and HLA in healthy donors. Sequenced by immunoSEQ multiplex PCR; TCRdb stores in-frame clones only, minus some. The table lists 250,000 or so clones, about 90% of them singletons. Sequenced material: PBMCs. The receptor set was obtained from a man between 18 and 29 years old in good health and CMV-seropositive. Each CDR3 is given with its conserved first and last residue. Fields, in order: CDR3 DNA, CDR3 protein, V gene, clone size, J gene, D gene. The D gene is left open where the match is weak. Clone size, where shown, is once, few, many, or a class for clones that have expanded.

CDR3 DNA: TGTGCCAGCAGCTTAATCTACCCCAGAGAGGGCTACACCTTC
CDR3 protein: CASSLIYPREGYTF
V gene: TRBV7-2
clone size: -
J gene: TRBJ1-2
D gene: -

CDR3 DNA: TGCGCCAGCAGCCAGGCCGGGGCAGGGGGCTATGGCTACACCTTC
CDR3 protein: CASSQAGAGGYGYTF
V gene: TRBV4-1
clone size: -
J gene: TRBJ1-2
D gene: TRBD1

CDR3 DNA: TGTGCTAGTGGCCAACAGGGGCCCACTGAAGCTTTCTTT
CDR3 protein: CASGQQGPTEAFF
V gene: TRBV12-5
clone size: few
J gene: TRBJ1-1
D gene: TRBD1

CDR3 DNA: TGTGCCAGCAGTGAGGGCCGCCCGGTCGGGGAAAAACTGTTTTTT
CDR3 protein: CASSEGRPVGEKLFF
V gene: TRBV25-1
clone size: -
J gene: TRBJ1-4
D gene: -

CDR3 DNA: TGCAGCGTTGTAGGGTTCTACAACGAGCAGTACTTC
CDR3 protein: CSVVGFYNEQYF
V gene: TRBV29-1
clone size: -
J gene: TRBJ2-7
D gene: -

CDR3 DNA: TGTGCCAGCAGCGGACTAGCGGGAGGGCTCCGGGGAGATACGCAGTATTTT
CDR3 protein: CASSGLAGGLRGDTQYF
V gene: TRBV2
clone size: -
J gene: TRBJ2-3
D gene: TRBD2

CDR3 DNA: TGTGCCAGTAGTGCTGGGACAGGGTATGGCTACACCTTC
CDR3 protein: CASSAGTGYGYTF
V gene: TRBV19
clone size: -
J gene: TRBJ1-2
D gene: TRBD1

CDR3 DNA: TGCGCCAGCAGATCCCAGGGGATGCAATCCTACAATGAGCAGTTCTTC
CDR3 protein: CASRSQGMQSYNEQFF
V gene: TRBV5-1
clone size: -
J gene: TRBJ2-1
D gene: -

CDR3 DNA: TGTGCCAGCAGCTTAGGCGCGGGACTAGCGGGAGGGGTGGTCGGGGAGCTGTTTTTT
CDR3 protein: CASSLGAGLAGGVVGELFF
V gene: TRBV7-2
clone size: -
J gene: TRBJ2-2
D gene: TRBD2

CDR3 DNA: TGTGCCAGCAGCCAAGGTCCCGGAGGCTACGAGCAGTACTTC
CDR3 protein: CASSQGPGGYEQYF
V gene: TRBV14
clone size: -
J gene: TRBJ2-7
D gene: -